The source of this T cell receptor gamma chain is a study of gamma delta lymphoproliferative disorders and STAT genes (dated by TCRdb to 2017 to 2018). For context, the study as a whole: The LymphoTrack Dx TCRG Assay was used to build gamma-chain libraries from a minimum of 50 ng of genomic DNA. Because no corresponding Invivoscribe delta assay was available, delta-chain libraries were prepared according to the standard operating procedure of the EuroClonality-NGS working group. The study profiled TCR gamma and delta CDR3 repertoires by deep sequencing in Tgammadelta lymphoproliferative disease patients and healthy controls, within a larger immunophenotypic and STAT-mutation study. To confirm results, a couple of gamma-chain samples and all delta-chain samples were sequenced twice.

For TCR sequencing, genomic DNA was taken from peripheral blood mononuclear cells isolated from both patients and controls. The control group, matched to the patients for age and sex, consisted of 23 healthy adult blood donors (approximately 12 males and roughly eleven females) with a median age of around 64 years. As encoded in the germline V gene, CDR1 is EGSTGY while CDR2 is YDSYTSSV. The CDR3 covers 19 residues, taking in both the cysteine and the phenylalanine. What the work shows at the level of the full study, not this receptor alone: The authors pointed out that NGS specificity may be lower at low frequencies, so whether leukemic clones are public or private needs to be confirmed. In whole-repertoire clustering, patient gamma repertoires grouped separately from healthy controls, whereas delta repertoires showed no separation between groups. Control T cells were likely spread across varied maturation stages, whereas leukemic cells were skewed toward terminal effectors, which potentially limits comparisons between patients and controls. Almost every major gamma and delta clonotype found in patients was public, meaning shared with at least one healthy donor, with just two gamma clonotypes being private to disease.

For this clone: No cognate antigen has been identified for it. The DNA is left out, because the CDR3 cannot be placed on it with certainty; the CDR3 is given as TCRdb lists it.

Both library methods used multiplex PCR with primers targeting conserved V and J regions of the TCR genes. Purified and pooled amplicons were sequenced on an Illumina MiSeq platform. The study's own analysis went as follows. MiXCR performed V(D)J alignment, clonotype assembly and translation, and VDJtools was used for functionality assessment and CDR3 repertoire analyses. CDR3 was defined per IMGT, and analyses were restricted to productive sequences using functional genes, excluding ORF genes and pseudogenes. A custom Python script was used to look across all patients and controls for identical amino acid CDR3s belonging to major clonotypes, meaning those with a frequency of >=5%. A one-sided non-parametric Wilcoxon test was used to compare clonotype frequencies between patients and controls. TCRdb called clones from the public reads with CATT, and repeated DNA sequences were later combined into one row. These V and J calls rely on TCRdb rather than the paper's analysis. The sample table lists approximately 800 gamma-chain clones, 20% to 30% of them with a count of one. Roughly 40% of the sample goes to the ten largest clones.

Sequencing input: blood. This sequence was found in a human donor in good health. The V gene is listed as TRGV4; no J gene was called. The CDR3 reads CATPPSRIIRNSLAVEQHF.